This TCR beta chain stems from a study of control samples from healthy donors and cancer patients (TCRdb year 2020). Note on this clone: Its antigen specificity is not known. Base-call qualities are not available, and no considerably larger clone is one nucleotide away.

CDR1 SGHDN and CDR2 FVKESK were looked up in the germline V gene. V loses 4 bases of germline sequence and J loses 3 bases, and the interval between the two ends is 9 bases. Including cysteine and phenylalanine, the CDR3 has 13 amino acids. The CDR3 DNA has 39 bases and is translated from base 1. The library came from the immunoSEQ multiplex PCR assay. TCRdb stores this immuneACCESS table with in-frame sequences only. Part of the clones is absent; in the studies checked, under half of the shortfall reflects unresolved V genes, and no reason is known for the rest. In this sample the table shows 100,000 to 150,000 clones, 70% to 90% of which occur a single time. More than 2.5% of the sample is taken by the ten largest.

The origin of this receptor is a man between 50 and 59 years old in good health. The V and J segments used are TRBV14 and TRBJ1-2, with the D segment identity uncertain. The sample taken for sequencing was blood. Here is the DNA: TGTGCCAGCAGCCGTGGGGTACACTATGGCTACACCTTC. Translated, it gives CASSRGVHYGYTF.